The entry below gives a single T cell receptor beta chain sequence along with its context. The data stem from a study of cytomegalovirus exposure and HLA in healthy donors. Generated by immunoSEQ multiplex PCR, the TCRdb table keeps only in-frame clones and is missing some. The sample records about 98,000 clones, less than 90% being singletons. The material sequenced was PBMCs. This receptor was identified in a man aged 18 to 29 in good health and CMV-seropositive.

The CDR3 spells CASSQGGQGRNQPQHF. For the CDR3, the DNA is TGCGCCAGCAGCCAAGGGGGACAGGGTCGCAATCAGCCCCAGCATTTT. The chain employs TRBV4-1 and TRBJ1-5, with 9 nucleotides matching TRBD1. Trimming at V came to 1 base and at J to 2 bases, leaving 3 bases not matched to a gene. The CDR3 totals 16 residues. The germline gives CDR1 MGHRA, CDR2 YSYEKL.